This is a list of T cell receptor beta chains from one sample in a study of metastatic and nonmetastatic thyroid tumors. TCRdb reanalyzed the PCR reads via MiXCR. The table lists 49,000 or so clones, about 22% of them singletons. The sample was blood. The receptors stem from a male donor with papillary thyroid cancer or a benign thyroid nodule (not recorded which). Some clones in this sample may be carry-over from other donors' samples. CDR3s include the opening cysteine and the closing phenylalanine or tryptophan. D genes are given only for firm matches. Size is omitted from some rows. Given values are once, few, many or a class for expanded clones.

clone_size: many
cdr3_length: 15
d_call: .
j_call: TRBJ1-1
v_call: TRBV6-1
cdr3_aa: CASSPTGYVNTEAFF
cdr3_nt: TGTGCCAGCAGTCCTACAGGGTACGTGAACACTGAAGCTTTCTTT

clone_size: many
cdr3_length: 16
d_call: .
j_call: TRBJ1-5
v_call: TRBV9
cdr3_aa: CASSVGLGGAGQPQHF
cdr3_nt: TGTGCCAGCAGCGTGGGTCTGGGGGGCGCGGGTCAGCCCCAGCATTTT

clone_size: .
cdr3_length: 14
d_call: .
j_call: TRBJ1-4
v_call: TRBV27
cdr3_aa: CASSLVAGSEKLFF
cdr3_nt: TGTGCCAGCAGTTTAGTGGCAGGCAGTGAAAAACTGTTTTTT

clone_size: .
cdr3_length: 17
d_call: TRBD1
j_call: TRBJ1-6
v_call: TRBV6-1
cdr3_aa: CASRTDRGQGGNSPLHF
cdr3_nt: TGTGCCAGCAGGACCGACCGGGGACAGGGGGGGAATTCACCCCTCCACTTT

clone_size: many
cdr3_length: 16
d_call: TRBD1
j_call: TRBJ2-5
v_call: TRBV3-1
cdr3_aa: CASSTSDRGGGETQYF
cdr3_nt: TGTGCCAGCAGCACCTCGGACAGGGGTGGGGGAGAGACCCAGTACTTC

clone_size: once
cdr3_length: 16
d_call: TRBD1
j_call: TRBJ2-1
v_call: TRBV5-1
cdr3_aa: CASSFIPGQGLNEQFF
cdr3_nt: TGCGCCAGCAGCTTCATACCGGGACAGGGTCTTAATGAGCAGTTCTTC

clone_size: many
cdr3_length: 16
d_call: TRBD1
j_call: TRBJ2-3
v_call: TRBV11-2
cdr3_aa: CASSRNRGLISDTQYF
cdr3_nt: TGTGCCAGCAGCAGAAACAGGGGGCTAATTTCAGATACGCAGTATTTT

clone_size: few
cdr3_length: 16
d_call: .
j_call: TRBJ1-5
v_call: TRBV28
cdr3_aa: CTSSSSVGARGQPQHF
cdr3_nt: TGTACCAGCAGTTCCTCTGTAGGGGCAAGGGGTCAGCCCCAGCATTTT

clone_size: .
cdr3_length: 13
d_call: .
j_call: TRBJ1-3
v_call: TRBV28
cdr3_aa: CASSLQGGNTIYF
cdr3_nt: TGTGCCAGCAGTTTACAGGGTGGAAACACCATATATTTT

clone_size: many
cdr3_length: 15
d_call: .
j_call: TRBJ2-3
v_call: TRBV20-1
cdr3_aa: CSARDYGSGTDTQYF
cdr3_nt: TGCAGTGCTAGAGATTACGGGAGTGGCACAGATACGCAGTATTTT

clone_size: .
cdr3_length: 14
d_call: .
j_call: TRBJ2-7
v_call: TRBV9
cdr3_aa: CASSRDSWGDEQYF
cdr3_nt: TGTGCCAGCAGCCGGGACTCCTGGGGTGACGAGCAGTACTTC

clone_size: once
cdr3_length: 17
d_call: TRBD2
j_call: TRBJ2-1
v_call: TRBV7-8
cdr3_aa: CASSPGGLAGGGHEQFF
cdr3_nt: TGTGCCAGCAGCCCGGGGGGGCTAGCGGGAGGAGGGCATGAGCAGTTCTTC

clone_size: .
cdr3_length: 14
d_call: .
j_call: TRBJ1-6
v_call: TRBV7-2
cdr3_aa: CASSPPAEGSPLHF
cdr3_nt: TGTGCCAGCTCCCCTCCGGCAGAAGGGTCACCCCTCCACTTT

clone_size: .
cdr3_length: 15
d_call: .
j_call: TRBJ2-1
v_call: TRBV13
cdr3_aa: CASRPTGLGYNEQFF
cdr3_nt: TGTGCCAGCAGGCCTACGGGACTTGGCTACAATGAGCAGTTCTTC

clone_size: .
cdr3_length: 12
d_call: .
j_call: TRBJ2-7
v_call: TRBV30
cdr3_aa: CAWSGHLYEQYF
cdr3_nt: TGTGCCTGGAGTGGCCACCTCTACGAGCAGTACTTC

clone_size: .
cdr3_length: 17
d_call: .
j_call: TRBJ1-5
v_call: TRBV28
cdr3_aa: CASSLPGTSGGNQPQHF
cdr3_nt: TGTGCCAGCAGTTTACCCGGGACGTCCGGGGGTAATCAGCCCCAGCATTTT

clone_size: .
cdr3_length: 16
d_call: TRBD1
j_call: TRBJ2-7
v_call: TRBV9
cdr3_aa: CASSVASGQATLGQYF
cdr3_nt: TGTGCCAGCAGCGTAGCTTCGGGACAGGCTACCCTAGGGCAGTACTTC

clone_size: many
cdr3_length: 13
d_call: .
j_call: TRBJ2-7
v_call: TRBV20-1
cdr3_aa: CSVSGGTTYEQYF
cdr3_nt: TGCAGTGTCAGTGGGGGGACCACCTACGAGCAGTACTTC

clone_size: many
cdr3_length: 15
d_call: TRBD1
j_call: TRBJ1-1
v_call: TRBV10-3
cdr3_aa: CAISESGTDHTEAFF
cdr3_nt: TGTGCCATCAGTGAGTCGGGGACAGACCACACTGAAGCTTTCTTT

clone_size: many
cdr3_length: 15
d_call: TRBD1
j_call: TRBJ2-5
v_call: TRBV9
cdr3_aa: CASSAQGARQETQYF
cdr3_nt: TGTGCCAGCAGCGCCCAGGGGGCCAGACAAGAGACCCAGTACTTC

clone_size: .
cdr3_length: 15
d_call: TRBD2
j_call: TRBJ2-1
v_call: TRBV9
cdr3_aa: CASSGTSGFYNEQFF
cdr3_nt: TGTGCCAGCAGCGGAACTAGCGGGTTCTACAATGAGCAGTTCTTC

clone_size: many
cdr3_length: 14
d_call: TRBD1
j_call: TRBJ1-2
v_call: TRBV27
cdr3_aa: CASSFGQGTSGYTF
cdr3_nt: TGTGCCAGCAGTTTTGGACAGGGGACCTCTGGCTACACCTTC

clone_size: few
cdr3_length: 17
d_call: TRBD2
j_call: TRBJ2-5
v_call: TRBV5-4
cdr3_aa: CASSFPGRALGQETQYF
cdr3_nt: TGTGCCAGCAGCTTTCCCGGGAGGGCGCTAGGTCAAGAGACCCAGTACTTC

clone_size: medium-sized
cdr3_length: 14
d_call: TRBD1
j_call: TRBJ2-7
v_call: TRBV6-1
cdr3_aa: CASTKRQGAYEQYF
cdr3_nt: TGTGCCAGCACCAAAAGACAGGGGGCCTACGAGCAGTACTTC

clone_size: few
cdr3_length: 14
d_call: .
j_call: TRBJ1-2
v_call: TRBV30
cdr3_aa: CAWNIGSTNYGYTF
cdr3_nt: TGTGCCTGGAATATCGGGTCCACTAACTATGGCTACACCTTC

clone_size: medium-sized
cdr3_length: 17
d_call: TRBD2
j_call: TRBJ2-7
v_call: TRBV6-2/TRBV6-3
cdr3_aa: CASRKDWWAGADYEQYF
cdr3_nt: TGTGCCAGCAGAAAGGATTGGTGGGCGGGAGCTGACTACGAGCAGTACTTC

clone_size: .
cdr3_length: 16
d_call: TRBD2
j_call: TRBJ2-1
v_call: TRBV4-1
cdr3_aa: CASSQDLRTSGNEQFF
cdr3_nt: TGCGCCAGCAGCCAAGATCTTAGGACTAGCGGCAATGAGCAGTTCTTC

clone_size: few
cdr3_length: 15
d_call: TRBD2
j_call: TRBJ2-1
v_call: TRBV2
cdr3_aa: CASRILGLANNEQFF
cdr3_nt: TGTGCCAGCAGGATACTAGGACTAGCGAACAATGAGCAGTTCTTC

clone_size: .
cdr3_length: 13
d_call: .
j_call: TRBJ1-5
v_call: TRBV30
cdr3_aa: CAWSLADNQPQHF
cdr3_nt: TGTGCCTGGAGTTTGGCGGATAATCAGCCCCAGCATTTT

clone_size: many
cdr3_length: 13
d_call: .
j_call: TRBJ2-3
v_call: TRBV7-3
cdr3_aa: CASSLTGLDTQYF
cdr3_nt: TGTGCCAGCAGCTTAACGGGGCTAGATACGCAGTATTTT

clone_size: few
cdr3_length: 16
d_call: TRBD2
j_call: TRBJ2-7
v_call: TRBV28
cdr3_aa: CASSRGLVGLRDEQYF
cdr3_nt: TGTGCCAGCAGCCGCGGACTAGTGGGGCTTCGGGACGAGCAGTACTTC

clone_size: .
cdr3_length: 12
d_call: .
j_call: TRBJ1-1
v_call: TRBV30
cdr3_aa: CAWSWENTEAFF
cdr3_nt: TGTGCCTGGAGTTGGGAGAACACTGAAGCTTTCTTT

clone_size: few
cdr3_length: 15
d_call: TRBD2
j_call: TRBJ2-7
v_call: TRBV6-1
cdr3_aa: CASSLSAGGGYEQYF
cdr3_nt: TGTGCCAGCAGTCTCTCAGCGGGAGGAGGATACGAGCAGTACTTC

clone_size: many
cdr3_length: 12
d_call: .
j_call: TRBJ2-5
v_call: TRBV18
cdr3_aa: CASSPRGETQYF
cdr3_nt: TGTGCCAGCTCACCACGGGGAGAGACCCAGTACTTC

clone_size: many
cdr3_length: 17
d_call: TRBD1
j_call: TRBJ2-7
v_call: TRBV5-1
cdr3_aa: CASSFDVPGQGLYEQYF
cdr3_nt: TGCGCCAGCAGCTTCGACGTTCCGGGACAGGGTCTCTACGAGCAGTACTTC

clone_size: few
cdr3_length: 15
d_call: .
j_call: TRBJ1-4
v_call: TRBV15
cdr3_aa: CATSRTLGEGEKLFF
cdr3_nt: TGTGCCACCAGCAGGACCTTGGGGGAAGGGGAAAAACTGTTTTTT

clone_size: .
cdr3_length: 13
d_call: TRBD1
j_call: TRBJ1-3
v_call: TRBV7-9
cdr3_aa: CASQGVTGNTIYF
cdr3_nt: TGTGCCAGTCAGGGGGTGACTGGAAACACCATATATTTT

clone_size: .
cdr3_length: 13
d_call: .
j_call: TRBJ1-2
v_call: TRBV2
cdr3_aa: CASRAATGYGYTF
cdr3_nt: TGTGCCAGCAGGGCCGCTACAGGGTATGGCTACACCTTC

clone_size: .
cdr3_length: 18
d_call: TRBD2
j_call: TRBJ2-3
v_call: TRBV4-2
cdr3_aa: CASSQGPLAGDHTDMQYF
cdr3_nt: TGTGCCAGCAGCCAAGGCCCACTAGCGGGGGATCACACAGATATGCAGTATTTT

clone_size: few
cdr3_length: 13
d_call: TRBD1
j_call: TRBJ2-7
v_call: TRBV6-1
cdr3_aa: CASSWGQVPEQYF
cdr3_nt: TGTGCCAGCAGCTGGGGACAGGTTCCTGAGCAGTACTTC

clone_size: .
cdr3_length: 15
d_call: .
j_call: TRBJ2-7
v_call: TRBV12-3/TRBV12-4
cdr3_aa: CASSVIGQPPYEQYF
cdr3_nt: TGTGCCAGCAGCGTCATCGGACAGCCCCCCTACGAGCAGTACTTC

clone_size: .
cdr3_length: 13
d_call: .
j_call: TRBJ1-3
v_call: TRBV12-3/TRBV12-4
cdr3_aa: CASSLHSGNNIYF
cdr3_nt: TGTGCCAGCAGTTTACACTCTGGAAACAACATATATTTT